These 14 T cell receptor beta chains came from one sample sequenced in a study of Graves' ophthalmopathy and Graves' hyperthyroidism. Investigators amplified TCR beta CDR3 regions from RNA transcripts. RT-PCR was first run with HTBI primers, then multiplex PCR in a second round. Each CDR3 protein is one row after TCRdb ran MiXCR on the multiplex PCR reads. Among hundreds of thousands of distinct CDR3 sequences, under 25% were seen once, and the ten largest hold under 3%. The sequenced sample consisted of peripheral blood. These receptors came from a woman in her late teens or twenties with stable Graves' hyperthyroidism.

Ten or more counts support this clonotype. V is TRBV11-2 and J is TRBJ2-5, with D perhaps given as TRBD1 or TRBD2 (6 bases each). CDR1 is SGHAT and CDR2 is FQNNGV in the germline V gene. V gave up 6 bases and J gave up 4 bases, with 9 bases separating them. This CDR3 region has 12 residues. CDR3 sequence reads: CASREGGETQYF. CDR3 nucleotides: TGTGCCAGCAGAGAGGGGGGAGAGACCCAGTACTTC.

This clonotype was counted many times. The chain uses TRBV6-5 and TRBJ2-7, with D possibly TRBD2 on 6 matching bases. Germline V gene data show CDR1 as MNHEY and CDR2 as SVGAGI. The CDR3 has 14 amino acids. Trimming pared 4 bases from V and 2 bases from J, leaving 12 bases between. In nucleotides, the CDR3 is TGTGCCAGCAGTTCGGCGGGACCTACCTACGAGCAGTACTTC. Its translation: CASSSAGPTYEQYF.

This chain connects TRBV6-1 to TRBJ2-7; maybe TRBD1 (5 bases). CDR1 is MNHNS and CDR2 is SASEGT in the germline V gene. With 5 bases removed from V and 3 bases from J, the gap between germline ends came to 11 bases. The CDR3 runs 13 residues. The CDR3 DNA reads TGTGCCAGCAGTCAAACAGGAATCTACGAGCAGTACTTC. Its translation is CASSQTGIYEQYF.

The CDR3 nucleotides are TGTGCCAGCAGCTTAGTACTAGCGGGAGTAGGCCCCGGGGAGCTGTTTTTT. Translating gives CASSLVLAGVGPGELFF. The rearrangement joins TRBV11-2 to TRBJ2-2, with TRBD2 matching 11 bases. CDR3 length: 17 residues. Trimming cost V 1 base and J 6 bases; bases outside gene matches: 7. Germline V gene lookup returns CDR1 SGHAT and CDR2 FQNNGV. The full variable domain, with the rest looked up from reference TRBV11-2 and TRBJ2-2, is EAGVAQSPRYKIIEKRQSVAFWCNPISGHATLYWYQQILGQGPKLLIQFQNNGVVDDSQLPKDRFSAERLKGVDSTLKIQPAKLEDSAVYLCASSLVLAGVGPGELFFGEGSRLTVL.

This clonotype was seen more than once but under ten times. DNA of the CDR3: TGTGCCAGCAGCAGGACTAGCGTGACCTACGAGCAGTACTTC. Translated, it gives CASSRTSVTYEQYF. The chain has TRBV11-2 and TRBJ2-7; 9 positions agree with TRBD2. CDR3 length equals 14 residues. V was pared by 5 bases and J by 2 bases, with 4 bases of the junction left unmatched. Germline CDR1 reads SGHAT; CDR2 reads FQNNGV.

This clonotype was recorded at least ten times. The chain carries TRBV7-9 and TRBJ2-7, with 10 positions matching TRBD1. CDR1 and CDR2 (germline): SEHNR, FQNEAQ (reference sequence). The CDR3 contains 14 residues. The V and J ends lost 1 base and 6 bases, in that order; junction bases with no gene match: 3. The CDR3 nucleotides are TGTGCCAGCAGCTTAGGAGGGACAGGGGCCGAGCAGTACTTC. Residues: CASSLGGTGAEQYF.

This clonotype was recorded at least ten times. The chain is built from TRBV5-1 and TRBJ2-7; D gene uncertain. The CDR3 is 14 amino acids. V was shortened by 2 bases and J by 9 bases, with 18 bases between the two germline ends. Germline V gene sequence: CDR1 SGHRS, CDR2 YFSETQ. CDR3 DNA sequence: TGCGCCAGCAGCTTACCAACGTCTCCTACGAGGCAGTACTTC. Its translation is CASSLPTSPTRQYF.

There are many counts of this clonotype. The V gene is TRBV2, the J gene TRBJ2-5; the match to TRBD2 covers 12 bases. Trimming at V came to 7 bases and at J to 4 bases, leaving 10 bases not matched to a gene. The CDR3 runs 16 residues. Germline V gene data show CDR1 as SNHLY and CDR2 as FYNNEI. CDR3 bases: TGTGCCAGCACCTGGGCTAGCGGGAGGGCCATAGAGACCCAGTACTTC. It specifies CASTWASGRAIETQYF.

The chain combines TRBV27 with TRBJ1-1; maybe TRBD1 (6 bases). CDR1 and CDR2 from the germline V gene are MNHEY and SMNVEV (reference sequence). Trimming removed 1 base from V and 1 base from J, with 10 bases in between. The CDR3 covers 15 residues. Here the CDR3 reads CASSLFPGANTEAFF. DNA of the CDR3: TGTGCCAGCAGTTTATTCCCAGGGGCGAACACTGAAGCTTTCTTT.

As concerns this clonotype: Possible read error: a much larger clone is one base away. This sequence joins TRBV28 and TRBJ2-7, with 8 bases lining up with TRBD1. V was pared by 8 bases and J by 3 bases, with 9 bases of the junction left unmatched. The CDR3 spans 14 residues. Germline CDR1 and CDR2: MDHEN and SYDVKM. The CDR3 nucleotides are TGTGCCAGCTGCTGGACAGGGATGGTCTACGAGCAGTACTTC. Translating it yields CASCWTGMVYEQYF.

V and J are TRBV10-1 and TRBJ2-4; maybe TRBD2 (6 bases). Matching the DNA end better, TRBJ2-1 makes the J call doubtful. CDR1 and CDR2 (germline): WNHNN, SYGVQD (reference sequence). The CDR3 consists of 13 residues. For the CDR3, the DNA is TGCGCCAGCAGTGAGTCGACTAGAAGTGAGCAGTTCTTC. Translated, it gives CASSESTRSEQFF.

Many counts were recorded for this clonotype. The chain has TRBV27 and TRBJ2-7, with 9 bases lining up with TRBD2. This CDR3 comprises 15 residues. The V gene's germline CDR1 is MNHEY and CDR2 SMNVEV (reference sequence). The ends lost 4 bases at V and 5 bases at J; junction bases unmatched: 9. The CDR3: CASSWSSGISHEQYF. CDR3 in DNA: TGTGCCAGCAGTTGGTCTAGCGGGATAAGCCACGAGCAGTACTTC.

The chain joins TRBV12-3 or TRBV12-4 to TRBJ1-6; 7 bases are shared with TRBD1. The CDR3 runs 16 residues. With 6 bases clipped from V and 8 bases from J, the junction kept 13 bases outside the gene matches. Here the CDR3 reads CASSPFPGQIDSPLHF. DNA for the CDR3: TGTGCCAGCAGCCCCTTCCCGGGACAGATAGATTCACCCCTCCACTTT.

The chain couples TRBV6-1 to TRBJ1-2, with D uncertain. V lost 6 bases to trimming and J lost 4 bases, with 15 bases between them. The length of the CDR3 is 14 residues. Per germline, CDR1 MNHNS and CDR2 SASEGT. The CDR3 coding sequence is TGTGCCAGCAGCGCCGCGTCCGATGGCTATGGCTACACCTTC. This gives the protein CASSAASDGYGYTF.